This record covers a single T cell receptor beta chain. What it binds is unknown. Between the trimmed V and J ends, which lost 3 bases and 4 bases, there was a span of 12 bases. Germline-derived CDR1 and CDR2 are MNHGY and SVAAGI. This CDR3 is built from 14 residues. The source of the sample is a study of T cells in localized non-small cell lung cancer. Sequenced by immunoSEQ multiplex PCR; TCRdb stores in-frame clones only, minus some. Altogether 14,000 or so clones are present, approximately 89% being singletons, with the ten largest covering 2.5% to 3%. Findings of the study overall: Adjacent lung held a median roughly 60 of the top 100 tumor clones. Tumor trailed uninvolved adjacent lung in T cell clonality, which peaked there. There was an association of higher blood T cell density with longer overall survival.

The TCR comes from a man aged 35-69 years with stage III lung adenocarcinoma. Sequences were derived from peripheral blood mononuclear cells, sampled before any cancer treatment. The chain has TRBV6-9 and TRBJ1-2, with D tentatively TRBD1 (5 bases). The CDR3, as DNA: TGTGCCAGCAGTTACGCCCGACAGTCCTATGGCTACACCTTC. Translated: CASSYARQSYGYTF.